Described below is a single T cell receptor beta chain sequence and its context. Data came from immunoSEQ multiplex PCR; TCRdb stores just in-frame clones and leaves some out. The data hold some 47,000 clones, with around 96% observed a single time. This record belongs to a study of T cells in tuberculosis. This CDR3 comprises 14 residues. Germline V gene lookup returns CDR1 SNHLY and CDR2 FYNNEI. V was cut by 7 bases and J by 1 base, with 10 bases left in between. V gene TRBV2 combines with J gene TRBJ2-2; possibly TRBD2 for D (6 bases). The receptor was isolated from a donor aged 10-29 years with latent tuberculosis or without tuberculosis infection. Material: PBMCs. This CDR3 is CASKGLENTGELFF. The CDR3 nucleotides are TGTGCCAGCAAGGGACTCGAGAACACCGGGGAGCTGTTTTTT.